The 15 T cell receptor beta chains reported below all come from one sample, sequenced in a study of Ad26.COV2.S vaccination and SARS-CoV-2 variants. TCRdb's copy holds only in-frame clones and misses some; the assay was immunoSEQ multiplex PCR. The sample holds about 680,000 clones, about 89% seen once. Treatment reported: approximately 18 received Ad26.COV2.S at low or high dose, single or two shots; about 5 received placebo; per-sample allocation not given. Specimens were obtained on day 63 following the first vaccine or placebo injection. Sample: peripheral blood, taken in a trial of Ad26.COV2.S vaccine versus placebo. These receptor sequences come from a person between 18 and 59 years old who received the Ad26.COV2.S COVID-19 vaccine or a placebo.

The gene calls are TRBV4-2 and TRBJ1-4, with D possibly matching TRBD1 (6 bases). The germline V gene has CDR1 LGHNA and CDR2 YNFKEQ. The V end was cut by 1 base, the J end by 0 bases, with 18 bases between. The CDR3 has 19 residues. DNA of the CDR3: TGTGCCAGCAGCCAAGGGGGGACAAGCACGACAGCAACTAATGAAAAACTGTTTTTT. Translation: CASSQGGTSTTATNEKLFF.

Remarks on this clone: Other DNA sequences from this sample encode an identical CDR3 as well. The rearrangement joins TRBV7-2 to TRBJ1-5; D uncertain. The germline gives CDR1 SGHTA, CDR2 FQGNSA. Trimming shortened V by 1 base and J by 2 bases, and 3 bases separated the two germline ends. The CDR3 is made up of 13 amino acids. The CDR3 here is CASSLVGNQPQHF. The CDR3 DNA follows: TGTGCCAGCAGCTTAGTTGGCAATCAGCCCCAGCATTTT.

CDR3 coding DNA: TGTGCCAGTAGCGTGGGACAGGGGCATTCAGATACGCAGTATTTT. Its translation: CASSVGQGHSDTQYF. The V gene is TRBV19, the J gene TRBJ2-3; 10 bases fit TRBD1. Germline V gives CDR1 LNHDA, CDR2 SQIVND (reference sequence). J was trimmed by 4 bases and V by 6 bases; bases with no gene match: 7. This CDR3 region has 15 residues.

V is TRBV4-2 and J is TRBJ1-3; D gene uncertain. In germline, CDR1 is LGHNA, CDR2 YNFKEQ. Between the trimmed V and J ends, which lost 0 bases and 0 bases, there was a span of 9 bases. This CDR3 has 16 residues. Written as DNA, the CDR3 is TGTGCCAGCAGCCAAGATCGGCCCATCTCTGGAAACACCATATATTTT. This translates into CASSQDRPISGNTIYF.

V usage is TRBV6-2 or TRBV6-3 and J usage is TRBJ2-5; 12 bases are a match to TRBD2. V shed 2 bases and J 5 bases; nucleotides not matched to a gene: 6. The germline V gene has CDR1 MNHEY and CDR2 SVGEGT. This CDR3 region has 16 residues. CDR3: CASSYDGTSGYETQYF. The CDR3 DNA reads as TGTGCCAGCAGTTACGACGGGACTAGCGGGTATGAGACCCAGTACTTC.

The chain joins TRBV6-2 or TRBV6-3 to TRBJ1-5, with D hard to call. Germline V gives CDR1 MNHEY, CDR2 SVGEGT. The ends were cut back, 2 bases at V and 5 bases at J, with 4 bases in the middle. The CDR3 spans 12 residues. CDR3 nucleotides: TGTGCCAGCAGTTACGGGGATCAGCCCCAGCATTTT. It codes for CASSYGDQPQHF.

In nucleotides, the CDR3 is TGTGCCAGACTGCGGGAAACTGGGGCCAACGTCCTGACTTTC. Its protein product is CARLRETGANVLTF. The genes are TRBV2 and TRBJ2-6, with D maybe TRBD2 (6 bases). V lost 9 bases to trimming and J lost 2 bases, with 11 bases between them. Germline V gives CDR1 SNHLY, CDR2 FYNNEI. The CDR3 runs 14 residues.

The chain recombines TRBV11-2 with TRBJ2-1, with 12 nucleotides matching TRBD2. The CDR3 spans 15 residues. With 1 base clipped from V and 8 bases from J, the junction kept 3 bases outside the gene matches. The V gene's germline CDR1 is SGHAT and CDR2 FQNNGV. The CDR3 DNA follows: TGTGCCAGCAGCTTAGGACTAGCGGGAGTACATGAGCAGTTCTTC. Its protein is CASSLGLAGVHEQFF.

This clone was detected only once. J is TRBJ2-5 and V is TRBV6-2 or TRBV6-3; 12 positions agree with TRBD2. V lost 0 bases to trimming and J lost 0 bases; unmatched junction nucleotides: 5. CDR1 and CDR2 from the germline V gene are MNHEY and SVGEGT. The CDR3 length is 18 residues. The CDR3 DNA sequence: TGTGCCAGCAGTTACTCGACTAGCGGGGGCCCTTACCAAGAGACCCAGTACTTC. Translated, it gives CASSYSTSGGPYQETQYF.

V usage is TRBV7-2 and J usage is TRBJ2-2, with D perhaps TRBD2 (5 bases). The CDR3 sequence is 15 residues long. V lost 1 base, J lost 6 bases, and 12 bases lay in between. The germline CDR1 and CDR2 sequences are SGHTA and FQGNSA. The CDR3 nucleotides are TGTGCCAGCAGCTTAGACGCCGGGAAGTCCGGGGAGCTGTTTTTT. Translation: CASSLDAGKSGELFF.

CDR3 amino acids: CAIGRQGWGETQYF. CDR3 DNA: TGTGCCATCGGTCGACAGGGCTGGGGAGAGACCCAGTACTTC. The chain recombines TRBV10-3 with TRBJ2-5; 7 bases fit TRBD1. Germline loops: CDR1 ENHRY, CDR2 SYGVKD. V lost 8 bases and J lost 4; bases outside the gene matches: 10. The CDR3 is made up of 14 amino acids.

In the case of this clone: Additional DNA sequences in this sample encode the identical CDR3. The rearrangement links TRBV30 to TRBJ2-4; perhaps D is TRBD1 or TRBD2 (6 bases each). This CDR3 is built from 14 residues. V lost 0 bases to trimming and J lost 2 bases, with 8 bases between them. Germline values: CDR1 GTSNPN, CDR2 SVGIG (reference sequence). CDR3 DNA sequence: TGTGCCTGGAGTGTAGGGGGGACCAAAAACATTCAGTACTTC. Encoded protein: CAWSVGGTKNIQYF.

V and J are TRBV14 and TRBJ2-7; a possible D gene is TRBD2 (6 bases). The V gene lost 5 bases and the J gene lost 4 bases, with 21 bases spanning the gap. The CDR3 has 16 residues. CDR1 and CDR2 from the germline V gene are SGHDN and FVKESK. Here the CDR3 reads CASSEAGSPAIYEQYF. CDR3 in DNA: TGTGCCAGCAGCGAAGCGGGTTCACCGGCGATTTACGAGCAGTACTTC.

Only a few counts were recorded for this clone. V gene TRBV5-4 combines with J gene TRBJ1-2; TRBD1 matches 7 bases. With V trimmed by 4 bases and J by 8 bases, 8 bases remained unmatched. This CDR3 is built from 13 residues. Germline V gene lookup returns CDR1 SGHNT and CDR2 YYREEE (reference sequence). CDR3 amino acids: CASSPTGLLGYTF. CDR3 sequence (DNA): TGTGCCAGCAGCCCGACAGGGCTATTGGGCTACACCTTC.

The genes are TRBV7-9 and TRBJ2-7; 7 positions match TRBD1. The CDR3 totals 14 residues. V was pared by 2 bases and J by 1 base, with 2 bases of the junction left unmatched. CDR1 is SEHNR and CDR2 is FQNEAQ in the germline V gene (reference sequence). CDR3 loop: CASSLQTGSYEQYF. For the CDR3, the DNA is TGTGCCAGCAGCTTACAGACAGGGTCCTACGAGCAGTACTTC.